The entry below describes one T cell receptor (beta chain). Unique molecular identifiers were built into the TCRbeta library. TCRdb re-analysed the PCR reads in MiXCR, keeping a single row per CDR3 protein. Of about 540,000 distinct CDR3 sequences listed, about a sixth are singletons. The source of the sample is a study of T-cell reconstitution after alpha-beta-depleted transplantation in children. This CDR3 is built from 12 residues. V lost 3 bases, J lost 7 bases, and 9 bases lay in between. This receptor was taken from a human donor who donated a stem cell graft to a child with acute lymphoblastic leukemia. The sequences come from PBMCs from the stem cell graft donor, collected from the stem cell graft. This chain links TRBV12-3 or TRBV12-4 with TRBJ1-2, with D possibly TRBD1 on 5 matching bases. CDR3 residues: CASSLLGGGYTF. The CDR3 DNA reads TGTGCCAGCAGTTTGTTGGGGGGTGGCTACACCTTC.